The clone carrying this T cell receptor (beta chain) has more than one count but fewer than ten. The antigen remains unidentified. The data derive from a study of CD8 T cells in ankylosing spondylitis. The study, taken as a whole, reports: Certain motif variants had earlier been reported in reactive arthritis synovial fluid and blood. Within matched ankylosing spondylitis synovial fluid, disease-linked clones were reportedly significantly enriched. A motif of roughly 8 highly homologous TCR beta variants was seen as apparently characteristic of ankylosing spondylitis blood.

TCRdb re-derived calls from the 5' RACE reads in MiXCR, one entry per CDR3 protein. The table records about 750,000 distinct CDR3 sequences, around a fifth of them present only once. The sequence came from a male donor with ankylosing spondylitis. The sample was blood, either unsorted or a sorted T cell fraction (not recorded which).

The CDR3 reads CASSYEAGELFF. CDR3 DNA sequence: TGTGCCAGCAGTTACGAGGCCGGGGAGCTGTTTTTT. The gene calls are TRBV6-5 and TRBJ2-2, with D uncertain. Per germline, CDR1 MNHEY and CDR2 SVGAGI. This CDR3 spans 12 amino acids. V was pared by 2 bases and J by 6 bases, with 4 bases between.